Reported below is one T cell receptor beta chain. CDR1 is MDHEN and CDR2 is SYDVKM in the germline V gene. The CDR3 loop spans 15 amino acids. Between the trimmed V and J ends, which lost 6 bases and 2 bases, there was a span of 17 bases. The sample comes from a study of blood T cell repertoires in COVID-19. Across the study: Sites across the United States, Italy and Spain contributed samples from acute and convalescent COVID-19. Sample material is recorded as cDNA or gDNA derived from T cells, B-cell-depleted T cells, or PBMCs.

Authors' processing steps: It was from reference gene primer amplification that nucleated cell counts were estimated. Here immunoSEQ multiplex PCR was the method, and the copy in TCRdb shows in-frame clones only, minus some. That table is the source of V, J and clone size, and D and trimming were worked out from the DNA. Of roughly 230,000 clones listed, around 85% were seen once; the top ten hold 5.5% to 7.5%. The chain is built from TRBV28 and TRBJ2-7; possibly TRBD1 for D (6 bases). This TCR was recovered from a woman aged 55-70 years with active or convalescent COVID-19. The sample was peripheral blood. The CDR3 DNA reads TGTGCCAGCAGCCCGAACCCGGGACACACCTACGAGCAGTACGTC. Amino acids: CASSPNPGHTYEQYV.